This TCR beta chain came from a study of T cells in Graves' hyperthyroidism and ophthalmopathy. This CDR3 spans 14 amino acids. Per germline, CDR1 PRHDT and CDR2 FYEKMQ (reference sequence). This clonotype was seen a few times. At one end the junction does not follow the germline gene, possibly because of a read error. It was RNA transcripts that yielded the amplified TCR beta CDR3 regions. A first-round RT-PCR of the TCR CDR3 used the HTBI primer set. TCRdb reanalysed the multiplex PCR reads using MiXCR and keeps one entry per CDR3 protein. The sample includes 350,000 to 400,000 distinct CDR3 sequences, under 20% of them seen just once.

Sequencing was carried out using blood. The rearrangement joins TRBV13 to TRBJ1-1; perhaps TRBD1 as D (5 bases). The TCR was taken from a young woman with Graves' hyperthyroidism. The DNA for the CDR3 is TGTGCCAGCAGCCTACGAGACAGTGACAGAGTGATCCGTTTT. This translates into CASSLRDSDRVIRF.